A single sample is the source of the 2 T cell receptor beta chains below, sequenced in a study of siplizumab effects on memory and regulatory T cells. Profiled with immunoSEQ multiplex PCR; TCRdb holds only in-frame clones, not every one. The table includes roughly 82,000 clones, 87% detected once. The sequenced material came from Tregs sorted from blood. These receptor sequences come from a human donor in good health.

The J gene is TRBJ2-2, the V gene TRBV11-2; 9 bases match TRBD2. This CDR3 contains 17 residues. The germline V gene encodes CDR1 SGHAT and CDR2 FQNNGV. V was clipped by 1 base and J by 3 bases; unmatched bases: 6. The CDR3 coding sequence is TGTGCCAGCAGCTTAGGGCCGCTAGCGGGGTACACCGGGGAGCTGTTTTTT. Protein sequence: CASSLGPLAGYTGELFF.

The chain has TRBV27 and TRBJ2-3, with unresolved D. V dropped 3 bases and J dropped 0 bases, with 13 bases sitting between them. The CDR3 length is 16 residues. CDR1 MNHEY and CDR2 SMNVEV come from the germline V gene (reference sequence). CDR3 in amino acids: CASSFFPTRSTDTQYF. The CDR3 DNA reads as TGTGCCAGCAGTTTTTTCCCGACCCGCAGCACAGATACGCAGTATTTT.